This paragraph reports one TCR beta chain. As yet, its antigen is unknown. The PCR employed 60 Vbeta primers together with 13 Jbeta primers. Profiling relied on immunoSEQ multiplex PCR, and the TCRdb table lists in-frame clones only, not all of them. The sample shows over 150,000 clones, 75% to 90% of them seen only once. This entry comes from a study of cytomegalovirus exposure and HLA in healthy donors. Study results and caveats: In a later analysis, V- and J-gene trimming of beta chains associated with a DCLRE1C missense variant, replicated independently.

This receptor was identified in a male donor in good health and CMV-seronegative. Source material: PBMCs.

CDR3 loop: CASRPTGRGYGYTF. CDR3 coding DNA: TGTGCCAGCAGACCAACAGGGAGAGGCTATGGCTACACCTTC. The gene calls are TRBV6-1 and TRBJ1-2; possibly TRBD1 for D (6 bases). V shed 6 bases and J shed 4 bases, with 15 bases lying between them. Per the germline V gene, CDR1 is MNHNS and CDR2 is SASEGT. The CDR3 contains 14 residues.